This T cell receptor beta chain was captured in a study of regulatory T cells in long-lasting Graves disease. General study points: More public clonotypes were shared by persistent patients (around 2,500) than by new patients (about 970).

Libraries of TCR beta came from iRepertoire HTBI primers plus Arm-PCR of CDR3 regions. The authors' processing: Taken together, the samples had around 60 TRBV and more than 12 TRBJ segments identified. MiXCR was run by TCRdb on the multiplex PCR reads, yielding one entry per CDR3 protein. These V and J calls are TCRdb output, not the study's own analysis. The profile shows under 300,000 distinct CDR3 sequences, about a sixth of them singletons. This clonotype was seen repeatedly, ten times or more. Its target is unknown. The time point denotes: newly diagnosed GD, antithyroid drugs for less than 3 months. RNA isolated from PBMCs was used to make the TCR library. In each case, Graves' disease was diagnosed per American Thyroid Association guidelines. V was shortened by 4 bases and J by 2 bases, with 15 bases between the two germline ends. CDR1 DFQATT and CDR2 SNEGSKA come from the germline V gene (reference sequence). CDR3 length equals 14 residues.

The receptor comes from a female donor with Graves disease. This chain connects TRBV20-1 to TRBJ2-7, with D perhaps being TRBD1 or TRBD2 (5 bases each). This specimen was peripheral blood mononuclear cells (PBMCs), taken at new diagnosis, from a patient treated with antithyroid drugs. This CDR3 is CSATPGTGPYEQYF. CDR3 bases: TGCAGTGCTACCCCCGGGACGGGTCCCTACGAGCAGTACTTC.